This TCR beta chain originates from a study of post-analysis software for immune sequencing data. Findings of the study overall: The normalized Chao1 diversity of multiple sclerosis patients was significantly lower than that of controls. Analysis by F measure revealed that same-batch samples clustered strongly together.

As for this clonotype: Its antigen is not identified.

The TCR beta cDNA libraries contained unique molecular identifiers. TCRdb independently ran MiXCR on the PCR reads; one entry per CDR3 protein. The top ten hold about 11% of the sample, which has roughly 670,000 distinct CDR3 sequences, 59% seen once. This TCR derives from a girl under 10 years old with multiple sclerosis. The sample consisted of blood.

CDR3 loop: CASRPGTSEWLDYGYTF. CDR3 in DNA: TGTGCCAGCAGACCCGGGACCTCGGAGTGGTTGGACTATGGCTACACCTTC. This chain links TRBV6-1 with TRBJ1-2; weak D call: TRBD1 (5 bases). Germline-derived CDR1 and CDR2 are MNHNS and SASEGT. With 6 bases removed from V and 3 bases from J, the gap between germline ends came to 23 bases. This CDR3 has 17 amino acids.